What follows are 12 T cell receptor beta chains derived from one specimen sequenced in a study of control samples from healthy donors and cancer patients. Using immunoSEQ multiplex PCR, the repertoire was profiled, and TCRdb retains in-frame clones only, with some absent. The sample holds about 73,000 clones, 94% seen once. Sequencing was done on a sample of blood. The receptors were sampled from a woman aged 40 to 50 in good health.

The chain employs TRBV7-9 and TRBJ2-1; the D call may be TRBD1 or TRBD2 (5 bases each). The CDR3 is 13 amino acids. Trimming removed 1 base from V and 5 bases from J, with 6 bases in between. Germline V lookup: CDR1 SEHNR, CDR2 FQNEAQ (reference sequence). The CDR3 nucleotides read TGTGCCAGCAGCTTAGTGGGGGACAATGAGCAGTTCTTC. Protein: CASSLVGDNEQFF.

V gene TRBV27 combines with J gene TRBJ2-2; 7 positions agree with TRBD1. V dropped 7 bases and J dropped 8; count of bases not matched to a gene: 7. This CDR3 has 13 amino acids. Germline lookup yields CDR1 MNHEY and CDR2 SMNVEV (reference sequence). The CDR3 loop is CASTEGAGGELFF. The DNA of the CDR3 is TGTGCCAGCACTGAGGGGGCAGGGGGGGAGCTGTTTTTT.

CDR3 protein: CSGGRDGAEAFF. DNA of the CDR3: TGCAGCGGCGGCAGGGATGGGGCTGAAGCTTTCTTT. This chain joins TRBV29-1 and TRBJ1-1, with TRBD1 as a possible D gene (5 bases). Germline-derived CDR1 and CDR2 are SQVTM and ANQGSEA. Trimming shortened V by 7 bases and J by 6 bases, and 15 bases separated the two germline ends. CDR3 length: 12 residues.

The chain has TRBV7-6 and TRBJ2-6; the match to TRBD2 covers 10 bases. The CDR3 has 18 amino acids. The germline gives CDR1 SGHVS, CDR2 FNYEAQ. V lost 5 bases, J lost 1 base, and 8 bases stayed unmatched. The CDR3 protein is CASSHSGGLLSGANVLTF. The CDR3 nucleotides read TGTGCCAGCAGCCATAGCGGGGGGCTCCTATCTGGGGCCAACGTCCTGACTTTC.

The rearrangement uses TRBV5-1 and TRBJ2-5; 8 nucleotides match TRBD1. Germline assignment: CDR1 SGHRS and CDR2 YFSETQ. The CDR3 is made up of 16 amino acids. V gave up 0 bases and J gave up 4 bases; unmatched junction bases: 8. This chain's CDR3 is CASSLARQGAGETQYF. The CDR3 nucleotides are TGCGCCAGCAGCTTGGCCCGGCAGGGGGCAGGAGAGACCCAGTACTTC.

The V and J genes are TRBV20-1 and TRBJ1-1, with D unresolved. V shed 3 bases and J shed 0 bases, with 8 bases lying between them. The CDR3 length is 13 residues. Germline V CDR1 and CDR2: DFQATT, SNEGSKA (reference sequence). CDR3 residues: CSASEALNTEAFF. CDR3 nucleotide sequence: TGCAGTGCTAGTGAAGCATTGAACACTGAAGCTTTCTTT.

V usage is TRBV5-1 and J usage is TRBJ1-1, with D possibly TRBD1 on 6 matching bases. CDR1 SGHRS and CDR2 YFSETQ come from the germline V gene. This CDR3 has 13 amino acids. Trimming removed 0 bases at V and 7 bases at J, with 10 bases between. In nucleotides, the CDR3 is TGCGCCAGCAGCTTGGCAGGGGCGGATGAAGCTTTCTTT. Translated, it gives CASSLAGADEAFF.

This chain joins TRBV2 and TRBJ2-5, with a possible D match to TRBD2 (5 bases). V was shortened by 3 bases and J by 4 bases, with 9 bases between the two germline ends. Germline CDR1 SNHLY, CDR2 FYNNEI. The CDR3 covers 13 residues. CDR3 in DNA: TGTGCCAGCAGTGAGACTGAGGGAGAGACCCAGTACTTC. Translated, it gives CASSETEGETQYF.

The chain joins TRBV29-1 to TRBJ2-1; 10 bases are a match to TRBD2. Unmatched junction bases numbered 20, after V lost 7 bases and J lost 2 bases. Germline CDR1 is SQVTM and CDR2 is ANQGSEA. The CDR3 loop spans 19 amino acids. Here the CDR3 DNA reads TGCAGCGCTTTGACAGCTAAGGCCCAAAGCGGGGGGGCCTACAATGAGCAGTTCTTC. This encodes CSALTAKAQSGGAYNEQFF.

The genes are TRBV18 and TRBJ1-5; no clear D gene. The CDR3 extends over 15 amino acids. Germline CDR1 KGHSH, CDR2 LQKENI. The V gene lost 3 bases and the J gene lost 6 bases, with 15 bases spanning the gap. The CDR3 spells CASSPPGLGGQPQHF. The CDR3 nucleotides read TGTGCCAGCTCACCGCCAGGTTTGGGAGGTCAGCCCCAGCATTTT.

The CDR3 sequence: CASIHDRGRETQYF. The CDR3, as DNA: TGTGCCAGCATCCATGACAGGGGGCGGGAGACCCAGTACTTC. The chain employs TRBV6-5 and TRBJ2-5, with 10 bases aligning to TRBD1. CDR1 and CDR2 (germline): MNHEY, SVGAGI. The length of the CDR3 is 14 residues. After removal of 7 bases from V and 5 bases from J, the junction contained 7 bases not matched to a gene.

CDR3 loop: CASSEALTDPYNSPLHF. CDR3 DNA: TGTGCCAGCAGTGAAGCGCTTACCGATCCCTATAATTCACCCCTCCACTTT. The chain has TRBV2 and TRBJ1-6; no firm D call. The CDR3 totals 17 residues. Trimming took 0 bases from V and 2 from J, leaving 11 bases between them. Germline V lookup: CDR1 SNHLY, CDR2 FYNNEI.